The rows below give T cell receptor beta chains drawn from one sample of a study of regulatory T cells in long-lasting Graves disease. TCRdb ran MiXCR on the multiplex PCR reads and lists one entry per CDR3 protein. The table lists around 450,000 distinct CDR3 sequences, approximately 21% of them singletons. Sequences were derived from peripheral blood mononuclear cells (PBMCs), sampled when the disease was refractory, from a patient treated with antithyroid drugs. Receptors were obtained from a female donor with Graves disease. Both conserved end residues are part of each CDR3. The order of the fields is V gene, J gene, D gene, clone size, CDR3 protein, CDR3 DNA. A D gene is named only where the DNA matches it firmly. Clone size is given for some rows only: seen once, a few or many times, or a class if the clone is expanded.

TRBV6-5	TRBJ2-5	.	few	CASSYSRGLETQYF	TGTGCCAGCAGTTACTCGCGTGGATTGGAGACCCAGTACTTC
TRBV19	TRBJ1-1	.	.	CASSIRFGGGLLLGMNTEAFF	TGTGCCAGTAGTATACGTTTTGGGGGGGGGCTTCTCTTGGGGATGAACACTGAAGCTTTCTTT
TRBV6-1	TRBJ1-5	TRBD1	many	CASSELGDRGPNQPQHF	TGTGCCAGCAGTGAGTTGGGGGACAGGGGGCCTAATCAGCCCCAGCATTTT
TRBV10-3	TRBJ1-2	TRBD1	many	CAIATRQGSNYGYTF	TGTGCCATCGCTACCAGACAGGGGTCCAACTATGGCTACACCTTC
TRBV19	TRBJ1-5	.	few	CASTPLRAVGQPQHF	TGTGCCAGTACCCCCTTGAGGGCGGTCGGACAGCCCCAGCATTTT
TRBV7-6	TRBJ2-2	.	.	CASSPRTSMDTGELFF	TGTGCCAGCAGCCCCAGAACAAGCATGGACACCGGGGAGCTGTTTTTT
TRBV28	TRBJ1-5	TRBD1	many	CASRPGTGGLENQPQHF	TGTGCCAGCAGACCCGGGACAGGGGGTTTGGAGAATCAGCCCCAGCATTTT
TRBV6-1	TRBJ1-1	.	many	CASSDWTDDWDTEAFF	TGTGCCAGCAGTGACTGGACAGACGACTGGGACACTGAAGCTTTCTTT
TRBV5-1	TRBJ2-7	TRBD2	.	CASSLVSGRAYEQYF	TGCGCCAGCAGCTTGGTAAGCGGGAGGGCGTACGAGCAGTACTTC
TRBV7-2	TRBJ2-7	.	few	CASSSVSSYEQYF	TGTGCCAGCAGCTCCGTAAGCTCCTACGAGCAGTACTTC
TRBV11-2	TRBJ2-5	.	many	CASSFTSSETQYF	TGTGCCAGCAGCTTTACTAGCTCAGAGACCCAGTACTTC
TRBV5-6	TRBJ1-1	TRBD1	many	CASSADRGTEAFF	TGTGCCAGCAGCGCGGACAGGGGTACTGAAGCTTTCTTT
TRBV12-3/TRBV12-4	TRBJ1-2	.	many	CASSLGGANGYTF	TGTGCCAGCAGTTTAGGGGGGGCAAACGGCTACACCTTC
TRBV28	TRBJ2-1	.	many	CASSSNFNEQFF	TGTGCCAGCAGTTCCAATTTCAATGAGCAGTTCTTC
TRBV9	TRBJ1-1	.	many	CASSVDAYTEAFF	TGTGCCAGCAGCGTAGATGCATACACTGAAGCTTTCTTT